This T cell receptor (beta chain) came from a study of blood T cell repertoires in COVID-19. The wider study: The United States, Italy and Spain provided the acute and convalescent COVID-19 samples.

Some clones are missing from TCRdb's copy, which holds only in-frame ones; the method was immunoSEQ multiplex PCR. The table lists about 300,000 clones, more than 75% of them singletons. Individuals aged about 18 to 100 years were recruited from 24 US areas. Clinical history as reported by participants underpinned cohort assignment. Two negative PCRs, clearance, or symptom resolution had been documented for recovered Cohort 3 donors. The source material was PBMCs or T cells enriched from blood (not recorded which). The sequence came from a man aged 25-40 years who had recovered from COVID-19.

The CDR3 is CASSLGGQGGYNEQFF. The CDR3 DNA reads as TGTGCCAGCAGTTTGGGGGGACAGGGGGGTTACAATGAGCAGTTCTTC. The chain employs TRBV28 and TRBJ2-1, with 11 positions matching TRBD1. The CDR3 is made up of 16 amino acids. Germline V gives CDR1 MDHEN, CDR2 SYDVKM. The junction had 5 bases not matched to a gene; V was cut back by 3 bases and J by 4 bases.